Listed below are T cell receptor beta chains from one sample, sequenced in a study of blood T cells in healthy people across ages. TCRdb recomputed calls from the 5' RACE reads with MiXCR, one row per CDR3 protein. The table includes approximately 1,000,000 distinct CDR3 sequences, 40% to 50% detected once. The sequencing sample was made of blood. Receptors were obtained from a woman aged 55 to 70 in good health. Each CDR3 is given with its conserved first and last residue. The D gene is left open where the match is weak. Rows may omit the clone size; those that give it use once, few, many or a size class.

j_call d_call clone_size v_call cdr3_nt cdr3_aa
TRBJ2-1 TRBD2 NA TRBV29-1 TGCAGCGGTAAAGGGACTAGCGGGGGGCGCTACAATGAGCAGTTCTTC CSGKGTSGGRYNEQFF
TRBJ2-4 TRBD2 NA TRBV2 TGTGCCAGCAGTGAAGCGCCGACTAGCGGGAGGGCCCTCGACAATGAGCAGTACTTC CASSEAPTSGRALDNEQYF
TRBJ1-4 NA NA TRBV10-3 TGTGCCACCTCAGGCGGGTATAATGAAAAACTGTTTTTT CATSGGYNEKLFF
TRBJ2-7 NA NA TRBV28 TGTGCCAGCAATATACGGTTCGGGGGCAGCGAGCAGTACTTC CASNIRFGGSEQYF
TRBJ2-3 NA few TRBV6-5 TGTGCCAGCAGTTACTTGCCGACGGCAGATACGCAGTATTTT CASSYLPTADTQYF
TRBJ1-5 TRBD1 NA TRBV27 TGTGCCAGCAGTTTAAGGGACAGCCCAAATCAGCCCCAGCATTTT CASSLRDSPNQPQHF
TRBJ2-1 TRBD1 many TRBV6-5 TGTGCCAGCAGTCTCCCGGGACAGGGGTTGTTCTTC CASSLPGQGLFF
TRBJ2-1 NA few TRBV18 TGTGCCAGCTCACCAAGCCTGGGACCCCGGACCAATGAGCAGTTCTTC CASSPSLGPRTNEQFF
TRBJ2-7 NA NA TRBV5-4 TGTGCCAGCAGCTTGTATCGGGACGGCTACGAGCAGTACTTC CASSLYRDGYEQYF
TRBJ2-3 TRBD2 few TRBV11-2 TGTGCCAGCAGCCCACGGACTAGAGCGGGAGGGGCAGATACGCAGTATTTT CASSPRTRAGGADTQYF
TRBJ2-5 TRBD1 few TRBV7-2 TGTGCCAGCAGCTTAGCTCCGGGACAGGGGTGGGAGACCCAGTACTTC CASSLAPGQGWETQYF
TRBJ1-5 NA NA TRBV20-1 TGCAGTGCTAGAGAGCGGGAGCCCCAGCATTTT CSAREREPQHF
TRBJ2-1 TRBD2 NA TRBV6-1 TGTGCCAGCAGAACAAATCTACTAGCGGGAGGTCATTCCAACTACAATGAGCAGTTCTTC CASRTNLLAGGHSNYNEQFF
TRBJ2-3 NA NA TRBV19 TGTGCCAGTAGGCGACAGGGAGGGGACACAGATACGCAGTATTTT CASRRQGGDTDTQYF
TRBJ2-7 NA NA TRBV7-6 TGTGCCGGCAGCTCGGAAGTGGGGCACTACGAGCAGTACTTC CAGSSEVGHYEQYF
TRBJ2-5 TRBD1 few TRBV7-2 TGTGCCAGCACGCGGGACAGGGGGTACGAGACCCAGTACTTC CASTRDRGYETQYF
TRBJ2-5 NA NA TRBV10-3 TGTGCCATCAGTGAGTCCCAGGGGGGCGGGAGACAAGAGACCCAGTACTTC CAISESQGGGRQETQYF
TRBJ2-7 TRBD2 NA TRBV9 TGTGCCAGCAGGGGACTAGGGGGCGAGCAGTACTTC CASRGLGGEQYF
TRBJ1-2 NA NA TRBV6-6 TGTGCCAGCAGGATGCCCGCTAACTATGGCTACACCTTC CASRMPANYGYTF
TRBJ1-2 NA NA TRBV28 TGTGCCAGCAGTTTAGCCGACGGGGTGGGGGTCTATGGCTACACCTTC CASSLADGVGVYGYTF
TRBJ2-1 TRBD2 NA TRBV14 TGTGCCAGCAGCCTTGGGACTAGCGGGAGCCCCCTACATGAGCAGTTCTTC CASSLGTSGSPLHEQFF
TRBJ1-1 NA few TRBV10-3 TGTGCCATCAGTGAGGCCAGTCACAACACTGAAGCTTTCTTT CAISEASHNTEAFF
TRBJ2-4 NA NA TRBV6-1 TGTGCCAGCAGTGAAAATTCGTCCGGAAACATTCAGTACTTC CASSENSSGNIQYF
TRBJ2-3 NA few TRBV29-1 TGCAGCGTCATAGGCCAATTTGGGGCAGATACGCAGTATTTT CSVIGQFGADTQYF
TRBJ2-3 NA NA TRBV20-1 TGCAGTGCCCCCCTAGCTGGCGATACGCAGTATTTT CSAPLAGDTQYF
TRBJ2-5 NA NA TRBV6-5 TGTGCCACCGCCCGCGGCATGGTGGAGACCCAGTACTTC CATARGMVETQYF
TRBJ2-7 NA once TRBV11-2 TGTGCCAGCAGCTCGACTGGCCTCGAGCAGTACTTC CASSSTGLEQYF
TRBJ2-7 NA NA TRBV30 TGTGCCTGGGGCCTGAACGAGCAGTACTTC CAWGLNEQYF
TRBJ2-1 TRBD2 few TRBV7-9 TGTGCCATACTTAGCGGGATCCGCAATGAGCAGTTCTTC CAILSGIRNEQFF
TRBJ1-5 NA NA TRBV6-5 TGTGCCAGCAGAAACGGGGGGATTGGGCAGCCCCAGCATTTT CASRNGGIGQPQHF
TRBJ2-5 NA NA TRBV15 TGTGCCACCAGCAGGTTAGCGGACCAAGAGACCCAGTACTTC CATSRLADQETQYF
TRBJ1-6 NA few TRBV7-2 TGTGCCAGCAGCCCCGGACAGAACCCCAATTCACCCCTCCACTTT CASSPGQNPNSPLHF
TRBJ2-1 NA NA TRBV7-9 TGTGCCAGCACCCTCTTTGTAACCAATGAGCAGTTCTTC CASTLFVTNEQFF
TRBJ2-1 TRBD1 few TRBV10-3 TGTGCCATCAGTGAGTTGGGACAGGACTACAATGAGCAGTTCTTC CAISELGQDYNEQFF
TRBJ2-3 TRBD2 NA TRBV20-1 TGCAGTGCTACAGATGAGGGTTTAGCGGGAGGGCCAGGCACAGATACGCAGTATTTT CSATDEGLAGGPGTDTQYF
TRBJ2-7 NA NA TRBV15 TGTGCCACCAGCAGAGATCGCCAGGGTGGCTACGAGCAGTACTTC CATSRDRQGGYEQYF
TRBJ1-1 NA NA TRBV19 TGTGCCAGTAGTATTTCTAGTACCAGGGTGAACACTGAAGCTTTCTTT CASSISSTRVNTEAFF
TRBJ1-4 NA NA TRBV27 TGTGCCAGCAGTTCCGGTTTGACTAATGAAAAACTGTTTTTT CASSSGLTNEKLFF
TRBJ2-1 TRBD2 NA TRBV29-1 TGCAGCGTTGAAGGGCTAGCGGGACGGGATGAGCAGTTCTTC CSVEGLAGRDEQFF
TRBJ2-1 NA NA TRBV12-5 TGTGCTAGTGGTTTGAACTACCATGAGCAGTTCTTC CASGLNYHEQFF
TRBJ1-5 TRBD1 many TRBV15 TGTGCCACCAGCACTACAGGGGGCTGGCAGCCCCAGCATTTT CATSTTGGWQPQHF
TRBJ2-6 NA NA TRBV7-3 TGTGCCAGCAGCCCAACCCCAGATAGTTGGACAGGGGCCAACGTCCTGACTTTC CASSPTPDSWTGANVLTF
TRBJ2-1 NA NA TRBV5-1 TGCGCCAGCAGCGTGATCGGGTCCTATGAGCAGTTCTTC CASSVIGSYEQFF
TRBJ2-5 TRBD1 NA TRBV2 TGTGCCAGCAGTGAATGGGGCCAGGGGGCGCTGGGGACCCAGTACTTC CASSEWGQGALGTQYF
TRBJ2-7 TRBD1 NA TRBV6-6 TGTGCCAGCAGCGCTACAGGGGCCATCGAGCAGTACTTC CASSATGAIEQYF
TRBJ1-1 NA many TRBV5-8 TGTGCCAGCAGCTTGAGACCGAACACTGAAGCTTTCTTT CASSLRPNTEAFF
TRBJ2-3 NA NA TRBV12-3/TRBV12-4 TGTGCCAGCAGTTTTAGGCCGGTCAGCACAGATACGCAGTATTTT CASSFRPVSTDTQYF
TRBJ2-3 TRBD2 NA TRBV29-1 TGCAGCGTTGGTGTCCTAGCGGGAGGGGACGAGACGCAGTATTTT CSVGVLAGGDETQYF
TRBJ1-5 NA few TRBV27 TGTGCCAGCAGTTTAAAAGCATACAATCAGCCCCAGCATTTT CASSLKAYNQPQHF
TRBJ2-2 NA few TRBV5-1 TGCGCCAGCAGCGTGCGGGAAGGGACCGGGGAGCTGTTTTTT CASSVREGTGELFF
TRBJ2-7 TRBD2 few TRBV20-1 TGCAGTGCTAGTAGGGTTAGCGGGAGGGCCCCCTACTACGAGCAGTACTTC CSASRVSGRAPYYEQYF
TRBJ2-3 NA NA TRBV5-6 TGTGCCAGCAGCTTGACGGGCAGCTCTAGCACAGATACGCAGTATTTT CASSLTGSSSTDTQYF